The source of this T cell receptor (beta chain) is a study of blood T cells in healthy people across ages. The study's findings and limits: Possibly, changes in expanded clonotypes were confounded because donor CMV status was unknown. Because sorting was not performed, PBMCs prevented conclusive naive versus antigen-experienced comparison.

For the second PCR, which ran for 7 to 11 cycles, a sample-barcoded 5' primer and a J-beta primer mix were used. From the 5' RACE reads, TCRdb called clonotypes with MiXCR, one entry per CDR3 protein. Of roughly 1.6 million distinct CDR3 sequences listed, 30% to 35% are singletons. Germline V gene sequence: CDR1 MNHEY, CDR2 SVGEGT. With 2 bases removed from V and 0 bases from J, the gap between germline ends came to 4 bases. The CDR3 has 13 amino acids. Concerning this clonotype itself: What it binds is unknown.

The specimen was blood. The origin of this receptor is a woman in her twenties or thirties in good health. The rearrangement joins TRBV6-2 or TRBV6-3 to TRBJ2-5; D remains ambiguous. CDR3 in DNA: TGTGCCAGCAGTTACACTAACCAAGAGACCCAGTACTTC. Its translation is CASSYTNQETQYF.